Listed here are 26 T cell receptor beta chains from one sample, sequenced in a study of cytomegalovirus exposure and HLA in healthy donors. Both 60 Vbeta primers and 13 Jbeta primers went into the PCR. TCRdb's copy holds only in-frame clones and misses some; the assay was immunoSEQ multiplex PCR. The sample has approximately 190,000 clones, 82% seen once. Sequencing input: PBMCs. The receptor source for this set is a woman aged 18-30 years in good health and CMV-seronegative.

CDR3 in amino acids: CSGREGYEQYF. DNA for the CDR3: TGCAGTGGCCGGGAGGGCTACGAGCAGTACTTC. The V call is TRBV20-1, the J call TRBJ2-5; 8 nucleotides line up with TRBD2. The J call may be in error: the DNA end matches TRBJ2-7 better. The CDR3 spans 11 residues. Germline lookup yields CDR1 DFQATT and CDR2 SNEGSKA (reference sequence).

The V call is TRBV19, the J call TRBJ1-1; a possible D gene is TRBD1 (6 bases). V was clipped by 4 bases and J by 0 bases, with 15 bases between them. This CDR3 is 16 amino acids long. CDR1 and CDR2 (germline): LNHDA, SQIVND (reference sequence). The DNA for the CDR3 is TGTGCCAGTAGTAGGTTCCAGGGGAGCATGAACACTGAAGCTTTCTTT. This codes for CASSRFQGSMNTEAFF. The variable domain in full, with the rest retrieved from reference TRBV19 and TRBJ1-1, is DGGITQSPKYLFRKEGQNVTLSCEQNLNHDAMYWYRQDPGQGLRLIYYSQIVNDFQKGDIAEGYSVSREKKESFPLTVTSAQKNPTAFYLCASSRFQGSMNTEAFFGQGTRLTVV.

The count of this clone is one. Here the CDR3 reads CASSPAKENPGQGNYEQYF. In DNA, the CDR3 is TGTGCCAGCTCACCAGCAAAGGAGAATCCGGGACAGGGGAACTACGAGCAGTACTTC. The rearrangement uses TRBV18 and TRBJ2-7, with 10 bases identical to TRBD1. The CDR3 contains 19 residues. With V trimmed by 2 bases and J by 3 bases, 16 bases remained unmatched. Germline CDR1 is KGHSH and CDR2 is LQKENI.

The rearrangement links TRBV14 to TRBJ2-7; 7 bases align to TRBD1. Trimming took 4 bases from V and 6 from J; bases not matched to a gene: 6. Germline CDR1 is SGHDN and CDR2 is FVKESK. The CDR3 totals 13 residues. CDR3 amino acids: CASSPREGAEQYF. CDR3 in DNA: TGTGCCAGCAGCCCGAGAGAGGGGGCCGAGCAGTACTTC. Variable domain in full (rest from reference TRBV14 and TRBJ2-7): EAGVTQFPSHSVIEKGQTVTLRCDPISGHDNLYWYRRVMGKEIKFLLHFVKESKQDESGMPNNRFLAERTGGTYSTLKVQPAELEDSGVYFCASSPREGAEQYFGPGTRLTVT.

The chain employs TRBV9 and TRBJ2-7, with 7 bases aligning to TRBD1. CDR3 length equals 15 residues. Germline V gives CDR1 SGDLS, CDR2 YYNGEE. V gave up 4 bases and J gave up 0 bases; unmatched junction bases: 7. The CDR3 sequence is CASSLEGTVSYEQYF. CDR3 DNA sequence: TGTGCCAGCAGCCTTGAGGGGACAGTCTCCTACGAGCAGTACTTC. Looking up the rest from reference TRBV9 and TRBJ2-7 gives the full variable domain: DSGVTQTPKHLITATGQRVTLRCSPRSGDLSVYWYQQSLDQGLQFLIQYYNGEERAKGNILERFSAQQFPDLHSELNLSSLELGDSALYFCASSLEGTVSYEQYFGPGTRLTVT.

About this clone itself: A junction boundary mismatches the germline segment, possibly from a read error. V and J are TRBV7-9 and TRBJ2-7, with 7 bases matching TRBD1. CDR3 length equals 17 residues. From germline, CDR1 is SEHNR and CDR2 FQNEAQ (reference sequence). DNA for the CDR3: TGTTCCAGCAGCTTAGGGGGCGGTGGGGGCAGAGAACGCGAGCAGTACTTC. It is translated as CSSSLGGGGGREREQYF. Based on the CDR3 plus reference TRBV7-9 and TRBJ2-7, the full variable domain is DTGVSQNPRHKITKRGQNVTFRCDPISEHNRLYWYRQTLGQGPEFLTYFQNEAQLEKSRLLSDRFSAERPKGSFSTLEIQRTEQGDSAMYLCSSSLGGGGGREREQYFGPGTRLTVT.

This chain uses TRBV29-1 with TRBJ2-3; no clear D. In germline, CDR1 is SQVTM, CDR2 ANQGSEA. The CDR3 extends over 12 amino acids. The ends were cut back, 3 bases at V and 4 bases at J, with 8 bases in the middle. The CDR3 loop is CSVDRQADTQYF. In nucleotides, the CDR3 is TGCAGCGTTGATAGGCAGGCAGATACGCAGTATTTT.

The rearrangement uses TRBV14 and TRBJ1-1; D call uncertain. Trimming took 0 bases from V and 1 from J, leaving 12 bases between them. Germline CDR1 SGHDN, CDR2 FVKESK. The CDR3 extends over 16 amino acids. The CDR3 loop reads CASSQDFPGWNTEAFF. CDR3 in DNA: TGTGCCAGCAGCCAAGATTTCCCGGGTTGGAACACTGAAGCTTTCTTT.

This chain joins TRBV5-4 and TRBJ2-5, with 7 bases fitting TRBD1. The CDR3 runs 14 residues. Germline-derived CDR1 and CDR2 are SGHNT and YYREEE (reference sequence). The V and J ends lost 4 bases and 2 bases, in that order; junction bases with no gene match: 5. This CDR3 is CASSTDRVQETQYF. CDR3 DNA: TGTGCCAGCAGCACCGACAGGGTACAAGAGACCCAGTACTTC.

CDR3 amino acids: CASSGLRGSGETQYF. For the CDR3, the DNA is TGTGCCAGCAGCGGCCTCAGGGGTTCGGGTGAGACCCAGTACTTC. The rearrangement links TRBV5-8 to TRBJ2-5, with D tentatively TRBD1 (6 bases). Germline V CDR1 and CDR2: SGHTS, YDEGEE. Trimming took 4 bases from V and 5 from J, leaving 18 bases between them. The CDR3 has 15 residues.

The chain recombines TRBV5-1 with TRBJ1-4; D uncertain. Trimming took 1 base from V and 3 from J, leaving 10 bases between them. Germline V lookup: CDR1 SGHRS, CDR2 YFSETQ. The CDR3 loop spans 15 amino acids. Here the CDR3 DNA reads TGCGCCAGCAGCTTGAGTCTAGGAGCTAATGAAAAACTGTTTTTT. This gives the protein CASSLSLGANEKLFF.

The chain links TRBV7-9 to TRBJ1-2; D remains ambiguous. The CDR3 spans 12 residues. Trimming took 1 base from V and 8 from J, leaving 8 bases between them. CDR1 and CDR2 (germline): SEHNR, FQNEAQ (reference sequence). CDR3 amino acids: CASSLVRSGYTF. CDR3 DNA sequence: TGTGCCAGCAGCTTAGTTCGGAGCGGCTACACCTTC.

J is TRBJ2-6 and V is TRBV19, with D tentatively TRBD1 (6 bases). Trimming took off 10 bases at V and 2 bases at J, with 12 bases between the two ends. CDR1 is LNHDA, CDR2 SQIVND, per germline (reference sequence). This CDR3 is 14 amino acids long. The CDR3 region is CATVQGPGANVLTF. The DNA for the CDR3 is TGTGCCACCGTACAGGGTCCTGGGGCCAACGTCCTGACTTTC.

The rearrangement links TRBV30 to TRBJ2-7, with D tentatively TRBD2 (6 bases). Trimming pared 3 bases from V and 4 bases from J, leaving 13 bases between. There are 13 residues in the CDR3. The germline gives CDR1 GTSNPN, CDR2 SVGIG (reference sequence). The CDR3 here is CAWRGGAGYEQYF. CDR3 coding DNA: TGTGCCTGGAGGGGTGGGGCGGGGTACGAGCAGTACTTC.

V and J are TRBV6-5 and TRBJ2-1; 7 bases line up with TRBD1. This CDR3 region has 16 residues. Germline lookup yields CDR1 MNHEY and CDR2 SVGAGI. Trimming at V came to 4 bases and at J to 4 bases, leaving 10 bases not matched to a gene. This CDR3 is CASSWTLGGGYNEQFF. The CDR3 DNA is TGTGCCAGCAGTTGGACCTTAGGGGGCGGGTACAATGAGCAGTTCTTC.

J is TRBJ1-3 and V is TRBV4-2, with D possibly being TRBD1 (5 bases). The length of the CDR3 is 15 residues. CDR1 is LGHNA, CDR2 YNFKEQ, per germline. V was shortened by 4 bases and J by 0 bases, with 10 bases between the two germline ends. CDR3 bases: TGTGCCAGCAGCCCACAGCAGGGCTCTGGAAACACCATATATTTT. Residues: CASSPQQGSGNTIYF.

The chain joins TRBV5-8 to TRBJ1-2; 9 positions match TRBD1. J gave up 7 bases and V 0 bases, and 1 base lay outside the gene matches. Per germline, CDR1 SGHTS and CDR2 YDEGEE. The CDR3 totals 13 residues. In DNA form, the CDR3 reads TGTGCCAGCAGCTTGGGACAGGGGGGTGGCTACACCTTC. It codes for CASSLGQGGGYTF.

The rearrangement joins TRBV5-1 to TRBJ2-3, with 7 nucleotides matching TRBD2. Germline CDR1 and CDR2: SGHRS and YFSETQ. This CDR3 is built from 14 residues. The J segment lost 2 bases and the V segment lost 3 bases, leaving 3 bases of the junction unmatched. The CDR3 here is CASSYGLDTDTQYF. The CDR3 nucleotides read TGCGCCAGCAGCTATGGACTAGACACAGATACGCAGTATTTT.

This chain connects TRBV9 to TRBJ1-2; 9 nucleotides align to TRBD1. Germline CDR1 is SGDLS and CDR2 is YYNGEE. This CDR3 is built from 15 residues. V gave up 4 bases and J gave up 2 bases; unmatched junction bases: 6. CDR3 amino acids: CASSPNDRGNYGYTF. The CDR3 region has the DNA TGTGCCAGCAGCCCCAACGACAGGGGGAACTATGGCTACACCTTC.

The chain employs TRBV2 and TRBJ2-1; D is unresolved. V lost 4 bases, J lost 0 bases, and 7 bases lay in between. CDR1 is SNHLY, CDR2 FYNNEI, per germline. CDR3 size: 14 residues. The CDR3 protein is CASSVSSSYNEQFF. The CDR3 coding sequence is TGTGCCAGCAGTGTTAGTAGCTCCTACAATGAGCAGTTCTTC.

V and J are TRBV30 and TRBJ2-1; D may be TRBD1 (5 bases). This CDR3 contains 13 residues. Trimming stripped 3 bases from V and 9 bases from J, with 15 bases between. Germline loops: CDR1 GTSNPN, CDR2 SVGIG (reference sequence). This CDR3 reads CAWSFSRVGEQFF. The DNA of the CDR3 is TGTGCCTGGAGCTTCTCCAGGGTGGGTGAGCAGTTCTTC.

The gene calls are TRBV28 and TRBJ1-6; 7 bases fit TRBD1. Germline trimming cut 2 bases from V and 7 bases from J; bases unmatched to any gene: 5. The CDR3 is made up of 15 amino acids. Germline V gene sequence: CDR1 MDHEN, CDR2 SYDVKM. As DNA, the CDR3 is TGTGCCAGCAGTTTACCGGACAGGTCGAATTCACCCCTCCACTTT. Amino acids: CASSLPDRSNSPLHF.

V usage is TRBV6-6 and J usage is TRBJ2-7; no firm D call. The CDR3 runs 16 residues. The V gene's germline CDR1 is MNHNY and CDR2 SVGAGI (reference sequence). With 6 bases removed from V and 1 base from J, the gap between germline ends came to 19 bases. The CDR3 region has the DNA TGTGCCAGCAGCACTACCTCCCGCACTCATTCCTACGAGCAGTACTTC. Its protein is CASSTTSRTHSYEQYF.

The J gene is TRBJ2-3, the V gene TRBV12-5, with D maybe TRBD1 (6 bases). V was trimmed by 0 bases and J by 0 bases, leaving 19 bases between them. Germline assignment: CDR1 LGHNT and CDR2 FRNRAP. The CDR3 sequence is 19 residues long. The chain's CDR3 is CASGLVYEPGTSSTDTQYF. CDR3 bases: TGTGCTAGTGGTTTGGTATACGAACCCGGGACATCTAGCACAGATACGCAGTATTTT.

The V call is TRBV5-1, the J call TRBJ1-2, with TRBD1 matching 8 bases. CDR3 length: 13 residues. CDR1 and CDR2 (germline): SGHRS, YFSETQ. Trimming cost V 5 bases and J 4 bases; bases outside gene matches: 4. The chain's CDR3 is CASRQGGGYGYTF. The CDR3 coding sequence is TGCGCCAGCAGACAGGGGGGAGGCTATGGCTACACCTTC.

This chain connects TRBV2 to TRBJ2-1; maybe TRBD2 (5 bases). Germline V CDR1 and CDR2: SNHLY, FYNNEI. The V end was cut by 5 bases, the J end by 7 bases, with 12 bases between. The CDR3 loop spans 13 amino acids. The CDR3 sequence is CASSLARRNEQFF. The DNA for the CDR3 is TGTGCCAGCAGTCTAGCCCGGCGAAATGAGCAGTTCTTC.